A single sample gave rise to the 24 T cell receptor beta chains below, sequenced in a study of response to subunit inactivated influenza vaccine listed by TCRdb under 2018. Libraries were made using RT-PCR. Sequenced on an Illumina HiSeq 2500. The raw public reads went through TCRdb reprocessing: fastp at Q25, MiXCR clone calling, in-frame beta chains kept. Every entry covers one CDR3 protein and lists the most common genes and DNA from its rows. Present in this sample are roughly 500,000 distinct CDR3 sequences, roughly 25% of which were seen just once. Clones ranked in the top ten supply approximately 3% of the sample. The same data also contributed to another study, on T cells expressing NK-cell markers. The second paper further reports: TCR beta cDNA libraries were made by 5'RACE template switching that added a universal primer site and unique molecular identifiers.

This specimen consisted of CD4+ T cells sorted from PBMCs, obtained 11 to 12 days after vaccination. The receptors stem from a man aged 50 or older who received an inactivated influenza vaccine. Donor details come from another sample of the same person, matched by shared clones.

This clonotype was detected once. The chain employs TRBV10-2 and TRBJ2-5; D is perhaps TRBD2 (6 bases). Germline CDR1 and CDR2: WSHSY and SAAADI. Between the trimmed V and J ends, which lost 4 bases and 5 bases, there was a span of 14 bases. The CDR3 length is 14 residues. The CDR3 DNA is TGCGCCAGCAGTGTTGTGGGAGGCACGGAGACCCAGTACTTC. Translated: CASSVVGGTETQYF.

This clonotype was seen a handful of times. The chain recombines TRBV5-1 with TRBJ2-1; 7 nucleotides match TRBD1. The V gene's germline CDR1 is SGHRS and CDR2 YFSETQ. V gave up 3 bases and J gave up 6 bases; unmatched junction bases: 6. CDR3 length: 14 residues. The CDR3 nucleotides read TGCGCCAGCAGCTGGATGACAGGGCGCAATGAGCAGTTCTTC. This sequence encodes CASSWMTGRNEQFF.

This clonotype was recorded at least ten times. The chain joins TRBV6-1 to TRBJ1-3; 8 positions match TRBD1. CDR3 length: 17 amino acids. The V gene end was trimmed by 6 bases and the J gene end by 3 bases; junction bases not matched to a gene: 13. Germline values: CDR1 MNHNS, CDR2 SASEGT. CDR3 DNA: TGTGCCAGCAGAGCAGACCGGGACAGGAGAGTTGGAAACACCATATATTTT. Its protein product is CASRADRDRRVGNTIYF.

This clonotype was counted between two and nine times. This rearrangement joins TRBV7-6 to TRBJ2-7, with D perhaps TRBD2 (6 bases). Per germline, CDR1 SGHVS and CDR2 FNYEAQ. The CDR3 has 15 amino acids. V was trimmed by 5 bases and J by 3 bases, leaving 17 bases between them. CDR3 nucleotides: TGTGCCAGCAGCAAGGCGGAGGGGTTTCGCTACGAGCAGTACTTC. This sequence encodes CASSKAEGFRYEQYF.

The V gene is TRBV20-1, the J gene TRBJ2-3; possible D gene TRBD2, 6 bases. The CDR3 is made up of 14 amino acids. V gave up 6 bases and J gave up 3 bases, with 16 bases separating them. Per germline, CDR1 DFQATT and CDR2 SNEGSKA (reference sequence). Here the CDR3 reads CSAPGWSGTDTQYF. The DNA of the CDR3 is TGCAGTGCCCCCGGCTGGAGCGGGACAGATACGCAGTATTTT.

The chain is built from TRBV6-5 and TRBJ2-7; D might be TRBD1 or TRBD2, each matching 5 bases. The CDR3 contains 16 residues. Trimming removed 1 base from V and 6 bases from J, with 19 bases in between. Germline lookup yields CDR1 MNHEY and CDR2 SVGAGI. The CDR3 protein is CASSYLRGGVSAEQYF. Here the CDR3 DNA reads TGTGCCAGCAGTTACTTGAGGGGCGGCGTGTCCGCCGAGCAGTACTTC.

J is TRBJ1-5 and V is TRBV4-1; D is ambiguous. The CDR3 covers 14 residues. The ends were cut back, 1 base at V and 6 bases at J, with 10 bases in the middle. CDR1 and CDR2 from the germline V gene are MGHRA and YSYEKL. CDR3 in amino acids: CASSQGRTGQPQHF. CDR3 coding DNA: TGCGCCAGCAGCCAAGGTCGGACGGGTCAGCCCCAGCATTTT.

The chain carries TRBV12-3 or TRBV12-4 and TRBJ1-1; D possibly corresponds to TRBD1 (5 bases). V was trimmed by 5 bases and J by 0 bases, leaving 10 bases between them. The CDR3 totals 14 residues. In DNA form, the CDR3 reads TGTGCCAGCAGTGGGAGCAGGGTGAACACTGAAGCTTTCTTT. This encodes CASSGSRVNTEAFF.

Only a few counts were recorded for this clonotype. This chain joins TRBV7-2 and TRBJ2-7, with a weak D call TRBD1 (5 bases). The CDR3 length is 14 residues. V lost 1 base and J lost 6, with 13 bases in between. Germline-derived CDR1 and CDR2 are SGHTA and FQGNSA. In DNA form, the CDR3 reads TGTGCCAGCAGCTTAGGGCAGGGTATAGGCGAGCAGTACTTC. Translating gives CASSLGQGIGEQYF.

Here the CDR3 DNA reads TGTGCCAGCCCACTGCGGGGCACTGAAGCTTTCTTT. Translating it yields CASPLRGTEAFF. The J gene is TRBJ1-1, the V gene TRBV2; D remains ambiguous. From germline, CDR1 is SNHLY and CDR2 FYNNEI. The CDR3 consists of 12 residues. The V end lost 8 bases, the J end lost 4 bases, and 11 bases lay between the germline ends.

The chain has TRBV18 and TRBJ2-1; D might be TRBD2 (6 bases). Between the trimmed V and J ends, which lost 0 bases and 5 bases, there was a span of 14 bases. The CDR3 spans 16 residues. Germline V gene lookup returns CDR1 KGHSH and CDR2 LQKENI. The CDR3 region has the DNA TGTGCCAGCTCACCACCGGTGGGTAGCGGCAACAATGAGCAGTTCTTC. Protein product: CASSPPVGSGNNEQFF. Full variable domain (outside the CDR3, taken from reference TRBV18 and TRBJ2-1): NAGVMQNPRHLVRRRGQEARLRCSPMKGHSHVYWYRQLPEEGLKFMVYLQKENIIDESGMPKERFSAEFPKEGPSILRIQQVVRGDSAAYFCASSPPVGSGNNEQFFGPGTRLTVL.

V gene TRBV7-9 combines with J gene TRBJ1-6; no clear D. CDR1 and CDR2 from the germline V gene are SEHNR and FQNEAQ (reference sequence). V was cut by 3 bases and J by 7 bases, with 13 bases left in between. This CDR3 is built from 15 residues. CDR3 in amino acids: CASSLFQRPNSPLHF. CDR3 bases: TGTGCCAGCAGCTTGTTTCAAAGACCGAATTCACCCCTCCACTTT.

In its sample, this clonotype was seen a few times. The chain employs TRBV7-2 and TRBJ1-2; tentative D call: TRBD1 (5 bases). This CDR3 is built from 14 residues. Germline V gives CDR1 SGHTA, CDR2 FQGNSA. Trimming cost V 5 bases and J 2 bases, with 12 bases left between them. CDR3 in DNA: TGTGCCAGCAGCACGGGACGGGGGAACTATGGCTACACCTTC. Translated, it gives CASSTGRGNYGYTF.

This chain uses TRBV5-1 with TRBJ1-6; D gene ambiguous. In germline, CDR1 is SGHRS, CDR2 YFSETQ. Trimming removed 0 bases from V and 5 bases from J, with 6 bases in between. The CDR3 sequence is 14 residues long. The CDR3 nucleotides read TGCGCCAGCAGCTTGGGGACGGATAATTCACCCCTCCACTTT. Amino acids: CASSLGTDNSPLHF.

The chain has TRBV20-1 and TRBJ2-5; the match to TRBD2 covers 11 bases. V shed 3 bases, J shed 4 bases, and the junction held 7 bases outside the gene matches. CDR1 is DFQATT, CDR2 SNEGSKA, per germline (reference sequence). The CDR3 is 15 amino acids. Here the CDR3 reads CSARDSGGASETQYF. In DNA form, the CDR3 reads TGCAGTGCTAGGGATAGCGGGGGGGCGTCAGAGACCCAGTACTTC.

This rearrangement joins TRBV7-2 to TRBJ2-7; D is possibly TRBD2 (6 bases). The CDR3 totals 14 residues. Germline CDR1 is SGHTA and CDR2 is FQGNSA. V lost 5 bases, J lost 4 bases, and 15 bases lay in between. This chain's CDR3 is CASSPHPGLYEQYF. CDR3 coding DNA: TGTGCCAGCAGCCCGCACCCCGGACTATACGAGCAGTACTTC.

V is TRBV11-2 and J is TRBJ2-4, with 10 nucleotides matching TRBD2. CDR1 SGHAT and CDR2 FQNNGV come from the germline V gene. The length of the CDR3 is 16 residues. V shed 6 bases and J 3 bases; nucleotides not matched to a gene: 8. Here the CDR3 reads CASSLSGGAGKNIQYF. The CDR3 DNA follows: TGTGCCAGCAGTCTAAGCGGGGGGGCCGGCAAAAACATTCAGTACTTC.

This clonotype has just a few counts. The chain employs TRBV21-1 and TRBJ1-1; no check of the table's D call, TRBD1, against the DNA was made. TRBV21-1 represents a pseudogene. The CDR3 is 15 amino acids. CDR3 nucleotide sequence: TGTGCCAGCAGCCTCCGGGACAGGGTGAACACTGAAGCTTTCTTT. This encodes CASSLRDRVNTEAFF.

This clonotype was counted a few times. The genes are TRBV11-2 and TRBJ2-1, with D possibly TRBD2 on 6 matching bases. This CDR3 has 14 residues. Germline values: CDR1 SGHAT, CDR2 FQNNGV. V lost 6 bases and J lost 8, with 17 bases in between. The CDR3 reads CASSRDSGFYEQFF. In DNA, the CDR3 is TGTGCCAGCAGTCGGGACTCCGGCTTCTATGAGCAGTTCTTC.

This chain connects TRBV7-2 to TRBJ2-7, with no clear D. V was trimmed by 1 base and J by 3 bases, leaving 13 bases between them. CDR1 is SGHTA, CDR2 FQGNSA, per germline. The CDR3 is made up of 15 amino acids. The CDR3 reads CASSLDSRKLYEQYF. The CDR3 region has the DNA TGTGCCAGCAGCTTAGATTCCAGGAAGCTCTACGAGCAGTACTTC.

The V gene is TRBV28, the J gene TRBJ2-7; D uncertain. The CDR3 is 13 residues long. The germline V gene has CDR1 MDHEN and CDR2 SYDVKM. Trimming left V 3 bases short and J 6 bases short, with 12 bases between. Here the CDR3 reads CASSFSVVREQYF. Written as DNA, the CDR3 is TGTGCCAGCAGTTTCTCCGTGGTGCGCGAGCAGTACTTC.

The genes are TRBV29-1 and TRBJ2-5; D may be TRBD1 (5 bases). The CDR3 is 18 residues long. Looked up from germline, CDR1 is SQVTM and CDR2 is ANQGSEA. Trimming took off 0 bases at V and 0 bases at J, with 20 bases between the two ends. DNA for the CDR3: TGCAGCGTTGAAGACCGACTTCAGCTTCGACAGAACCAAGAGACCCAGTACTTC. This encodes CSVEDRLQLRQNQETQYF. The complete variable domain, with remaining parts taken from reference TRBV29-1 and TRBJ2-5, reads SAVISQKPSRDICQRGTSLTIQCQVDSQVTMMFWYRQQPGQSLTLIATANQGSEATYESGFVIDKFPISRPNLTFSTLTVSNMSPEDSSIYLCSVEDRLQLRQNQETQYFGPGTRLLVL.

The J gene is TRBJ2-5, the V gene TRBV2; no definite D call. V was shortened by 6 bases and J by 7 bases, with 12 bases between the two germline ends. Germline V CDR1 and CDR2: SNHLY, FYNNEI. This CDR3 has 12 amino acids. This CDR3 is CASSGDERTQYF. CDR3 sequence (DNA): TGTGCCAGCAGCGGCGACGAACGGACCCAGTACTTC.

This clonotype was detected a few times. The V and J genes are TRBV20-1 and TRBJ2-5, with 13 positions matching TRBD2. With V trimmed by 5 bases and J by 4 bases, 7 bases remained unmatched. Per germline, CDR1 DFQATT and CDR2 SNEGSKA (reference sequence). The CDR3 sequence is 15 residues long. The CDR3: CSAGLAGVLGETQYF. The CDR3 coding sequence is TGCAGTGCTGGACTAGCGGGAGTACTAGGAGAGACCCAGTACTTC.